The source of this TCR beta chain is a study of blood T cell repertoires in COVID-19 (dated by TCRdb to about 2020). About the full investigation: Samples covering the acute and convalescent phases of COVID-19 were provided by collaborators in the United States, Italy and Spain. The prospective study material was composed of cDNA or gDNA derived from T cells, B-cell-depleted T cells, or PBMCs. Deeply sampled blood TCRbeta repertoires from subjects exposed to, actively infected with, or recovered from COVID-19 were included in the dataset. A freely available public database, intended as a resource for researchers studying the immune response to SARS-CoV-2, is where the repertoires were released. The samples were drawn from two sources: the first 160 participants of the ongoing ImmuneRACE study, and 1,000 to 1,500 subjects contributed by 6 global collaborators. Sample metadata almost always included a de-identified subject ID, COVID-19 status, age in years and sex. HLA class I and class II types, where available, came from metadata supplied by the sample provider rather than from assay-based typing.

The immunoSEQ Assay, a bias-controlled multiplex PCR, was used to amplify TCRbeta CDR3 regions from genomic DNA. Per the original workflow: Within the assay, amplification of reference gene primers was used to estimate how many nucleated cells each sample contained. To quantify the absolute abundance of each unique TCRbeta CDR3 rearrangement, sequence reads were collapsed and filtered. For each sample, productive Simpson clonality was calculated as the square root of Simpson's diversity index over productive rearrangements. This immuneACCESS table, as held by TCRdb, lists in-frame sequences with V and J called but not all clones. Of the missing ones, under half trace to an unresolved V gene in checked studies; the others have no known cause. The V and J calls and clone size were taken over from that table, and D and trimming were inferred from the DNA. This sample comprises approximately 190,000 clones, roughly 84% of them detected only once. The ten largest clones take up 5% to 8% of the sample.

On the study overall, not on this receptor specifically: The amount of clinical and demographic metadata varied by source and participant and was provided uncurated.

Samples from volunteer blood donors who had recovered from COVID-19 were contributed by a second Seattle source. Whole blood was collected in K2EDTA tubes by collaborating institutions according to the institutions' own protocols. For TCRbeta analysis, collaborator samples were shipped as frozen whole blood, as isolated PBMCs, or as DNA extracted from either sample type. Remarks on this clone: Its antigen remains unidentified. No much larger clone exists at a distance of one base, and base qualities are not known.

Sequencing was carried out using peripheral blood. The TCR sequence derives from a woman between 35 and 50 years old who had recovered from COVID-19.

The CDR3 protein is CASSLVGQGTSPLHF. The sequenced DNA is TGTGCCAGCAGTTTAGTAGGGCAGGGGACTTCACCCCTCCACTTT. Rearrangement joined TRBV27 to TRBJ1-6; TRBD1 is a possible D gene, resting on 6 matching bases. The CDR3 measures 15 amino acids from cysteine to phenylalanine. The read is trimmed to its CDR3 DNA, 45 bases read in frame from base 1. For CDR1 and CDR2, the germline V gene (reference sequence) lists MNHEY and SMNVEV. Trimming removed 2 bases from V and 9 bases from J, leaving 14 bases between the germline ends.